This T cell receptor (beta chain) was captured by sequencing in a study of blood T cell repertoires in COVID-19 (dated by TCRdb to between 2020 and 2021). Regarding the research as a whole: Collaborator samples came from the United States, Italy and Spain and covered acute and convalescent phases of COVID-19. The material from the prospective study consisted of cDNA or gDNA derived from T cells, B-cell-depleted T cells, or PBMCs. The dataset comprised deeply sampled blood TCRbeta repertoires from subjects exposed to, actively infected with, or recovered from COVID-19. A freely available public database, intended as a resource for researchers studying the immune response to SARS-CoV-2, is where the repertoires were released. Samples came from the ongoing ImmuneRACE study (first 160 participants) plus 1,254 subjects from 6 global collaborators. The sample metadata nearly always contained a de-identified subject ID, COVID-19 status, age in years and sex. Where available, HLA class I and class II types were obtained from metadata supplied by the sample provider rather than from assay-based typing. The paper as a whole reports these results and caveats: How much clinical and demographic metadata was included differed by source and by participant, and the metadata was provided uncurated.

One collaborating source in Seattle enrolled patients while the patients were actively infected and followed the patients over time throughout the course of disease. Each collaborating institution followed its own protocols to collect whole blood in K2EDTA tubes. For TCRbeta analysis, collaborators shipped samples in one of three forms: frozen whole blood, isolated PBMCs, or DNA extracted from either of those sample types. A remark on this clone: Its antigen specificity is not known. No clone much larger than this one lies a single base away; base qualities are absent.

The immunoSEQ Assay, a bias-controlled multiplex PCR, was used to amplify TCRbeta CDR3 regions from genomic DNA. The authors' pipeline ran thus. Nucleated cell counts per sample were estimated from amplification of reference gene primers within the assay. To quantify the absolute abundance of each unique TCRbeta CDR3 rearrangement, sequence reads were collapsed and filtered. For each sample, productive Simpson clonality was calculated as the square root of Simpson's diversity index over productive rearrangements. The table was pulled from immuneACCESS by TCRdb, which kept in-frame rearrangements only. Such tables lose some clones; where checked, under half of the loss comes from unresolved V genes, and the rest has no known cause. For V, J and clone size, that table is used; D and trimming come from the DNA. This sample is represented by about 370,000 clones; roughly 86% of them were singletons. About 10% of the sample belongs to the ten largest clones.

The clonotype originates from a woman in her twenties or thirties with COVID-19, enrolled during active disease. What was sequenced was peripheral blood.

CDR3 loop: CASSLESGRDNYGYTF. The DNA is TGCGCCAGCAGCTTGGAGTCGGGGAGGGATAACTATGGCTACACCTTC. The chain joins TRBV5-1 to TRBJ1-2, with the D gene call left open. V loses 0 bases, J loses 1 base, and the germline ends lie 13 bases apart. The cysteine opens and the phenylalanine closes a CDR3 of 16 amino acids. The read is trimmed to its CDR3 DNA, 48 bases read in frame from base 1. Via the germline V gene, CDR1 is SGHRS and CDR2 YFSETQ.